The rows below give T cell receptor beta chains drawn from one sample of a study of cytomegalovirus exposure and HLA in healthy donors. Sequenced by immunoSEQ multiplex PCR; TCRdb stores in-frame clones only, minus some. Seen here are approximately 220,000 clones, about 77% observed once, and the top ten hold 1.8%. The source material was PBMCs. The origin of the receptors is a woman under 40 in good health and CMV-seronegative. Both conserved end residues are trimmed from each CDR3.

J gene	V gene	CDR3 protein
TRBJ2-7	TRBV29-1	SVAETAAYEQY
TRBJ1-5	TRBV19	ASSNSPYSNQPQH
TRBJ1-4	TRBV30	AWRDRGNEKLF
TRBJ2-7	TRBV9	ASSVAGGPTYEQY
TRBJ2-3	TRBV30	AWSGGEGLSDTQY
TRBJ1-2	TRBV4-1	ASTPGGSANYGYT
TRBJ1-5	TRBV19	ASSIGQANQPQH
TRBJ2-7	TRBV27	ASSLLAGGPYEQY
TRBJ1-4	TRBV6-1	ASSEAMGQGNEKLF
TRBJ1-2	TRBV6-1	ASASTPREGYT
TRBJ2-1	TRBV9	ASSVVANTGEQF
TRBJ1-4	TRBV11-3	ASSSYRDEKLF
TRBJ1-6	TRBV19	ASSILGTGGMSPLH
TRBJ1-6	TRBV6-6	ASLQGLGNSPLH
TRBJ1-3	TRBV9	ASTLGGGRGNTIY
TRBJ1-2	TRBV2	ASSDVVLDYGYT
TRBJ1-1	TRBV27	ASSLNGAATEAF
TRBJ1-2	TRBV19	ASRGLNYGYT
TRBJ1-3	TRBV6-6	ASRHQTDSGNTIY
TRBJ2-7	TRBV12-2	ASRSPGGFCEQY
TRBJ1-2	TRBV5-4	ASSPGGAKEGYGYT
TRBJ1-4	TRBV2	ASVPTGIGEKLF